Given below is one T cell receptor (beta chain) in context. The record originates from a study of patients and donors after allogeneic stem cell transplantation. MiXCR, applied by TCRdb to the RT-PCR reads, yields one record per CDR3 protein. The data show roughly 30,000 distinct CDR3 sequences, around 6.8% seen once. Germline assignment: CDR1 SEHNR and CDR2 FQNEAQ (reference sequence). Trimming removed 1 base at V and 6 bases at J, with 6 bases between. The CDR3 runs 13 residues. The TCR comes from a human donor who was either an allogeneic HSCT recipient or a stem cell or donor lymphocyte infusion donor (not recorded which). It is not recorded whose cells these are; they may come from a transplant donor. Material: blood, either unsorted or a sorted T cell fraction (not recorded which). The chain recombines TRBV7-9 with TRBJ2-2, with D unresolved. The CDR3 bases are TGTGCCAGCAGCTTAGTTCTTCCCGGGGAGCTGTTTTTT. Translating it yields CASSLVLPGELFF. Full variable domain (outside the CDR3, taken from reference TRBV7-9 and TRBJ2-2): DTGVSQNPRHKITKRGQNVTFRCDPISEHNRLYWYRQTLGQGPEFLTYFQNEAQLEKSRLLSDRFSAERPKGSFSTLEIQRTEQGDSAMYLCASSLVLPGELFFGEGSRLTVL.